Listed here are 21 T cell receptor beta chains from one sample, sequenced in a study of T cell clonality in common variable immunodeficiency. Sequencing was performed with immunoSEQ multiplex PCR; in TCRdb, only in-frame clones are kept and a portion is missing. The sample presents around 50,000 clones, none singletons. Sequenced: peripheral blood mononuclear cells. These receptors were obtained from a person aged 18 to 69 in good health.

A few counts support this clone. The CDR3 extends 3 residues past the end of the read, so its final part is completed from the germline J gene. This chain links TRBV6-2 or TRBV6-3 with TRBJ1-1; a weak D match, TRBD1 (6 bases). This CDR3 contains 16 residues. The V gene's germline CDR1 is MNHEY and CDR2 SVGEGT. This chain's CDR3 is CASSYSSGGLNNEAFF. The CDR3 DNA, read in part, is TGTGCCAGCAGTTACTCTAGCGGGGGGCTAAACAATGAG.

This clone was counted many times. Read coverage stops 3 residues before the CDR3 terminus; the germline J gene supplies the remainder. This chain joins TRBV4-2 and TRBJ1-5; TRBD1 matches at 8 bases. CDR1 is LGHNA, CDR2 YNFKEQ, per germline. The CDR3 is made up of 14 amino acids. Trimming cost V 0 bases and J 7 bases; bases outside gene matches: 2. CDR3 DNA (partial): TGTGCCAGCAGCCAAGACAGGGGGCTACAGCCC. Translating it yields CASSQDRGLQP. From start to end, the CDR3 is CASSQDRGLQPQHF.

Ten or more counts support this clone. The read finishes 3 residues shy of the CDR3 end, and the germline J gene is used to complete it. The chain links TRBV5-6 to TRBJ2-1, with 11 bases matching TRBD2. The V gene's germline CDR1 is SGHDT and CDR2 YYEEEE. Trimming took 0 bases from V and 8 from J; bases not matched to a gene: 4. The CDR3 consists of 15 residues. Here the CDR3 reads CASSLVSGGAYEQFF. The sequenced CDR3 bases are TGTGCCAGCAGCTTGGTTAGCGGGGGGGCCTATGAG.

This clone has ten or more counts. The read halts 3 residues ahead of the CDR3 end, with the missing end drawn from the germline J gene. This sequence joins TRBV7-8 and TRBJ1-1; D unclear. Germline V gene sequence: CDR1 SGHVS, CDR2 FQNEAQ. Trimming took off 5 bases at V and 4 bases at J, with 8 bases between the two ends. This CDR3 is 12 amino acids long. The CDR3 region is CASSPKGTEAFF. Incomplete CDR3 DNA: TGTGCCAGCAGCCCGAAGGGCACTGAA.

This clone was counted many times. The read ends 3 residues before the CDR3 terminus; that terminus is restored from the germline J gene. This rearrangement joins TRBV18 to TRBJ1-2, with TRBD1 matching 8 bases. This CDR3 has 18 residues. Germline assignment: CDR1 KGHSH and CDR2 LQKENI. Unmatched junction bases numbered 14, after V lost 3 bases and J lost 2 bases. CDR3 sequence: CASSPGTGTSFKNYGYTF. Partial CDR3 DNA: TGTGCCAGCTCACCTGGGACAGGAACGAGTTTCAAGAACTATGGC.

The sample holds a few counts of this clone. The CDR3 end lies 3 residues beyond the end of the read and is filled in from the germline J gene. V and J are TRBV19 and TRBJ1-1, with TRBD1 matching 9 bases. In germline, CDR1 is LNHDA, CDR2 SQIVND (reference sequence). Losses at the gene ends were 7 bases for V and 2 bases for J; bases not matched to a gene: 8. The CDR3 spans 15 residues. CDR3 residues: CASTRVTGGNTEAFF. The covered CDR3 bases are TGTGCCAGTACCAGGGTCACAGGGGGCAACACTGAA.

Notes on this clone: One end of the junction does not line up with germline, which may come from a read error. CDR3 amino acids: CAWRQGWYTDAFF. The sequenced part of the CDR3 DNA is TGCGCCTGGAGGCAGGGGTGGTACACTGAC. The chain is built from TRBV30 and TRBJ1-1; D might be TRBD1 (6 bases). The read gets to within 3 residues of the CDR3 end, and the germline J gene fills in the rest. The CDR3 is 13 amino acids. The germline V gene has CDR1 GTSNPN and CDR2 SVGIG (reference sequence).

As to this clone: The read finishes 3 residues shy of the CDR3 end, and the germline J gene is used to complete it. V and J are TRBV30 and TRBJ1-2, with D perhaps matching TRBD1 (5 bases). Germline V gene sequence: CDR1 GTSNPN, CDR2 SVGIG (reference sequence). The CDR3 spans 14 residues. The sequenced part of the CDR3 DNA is TGTGCCTGGACGACCGGGGGAGCCAAAAACATC. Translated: CAWTTGGAKNI. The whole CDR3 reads CAWTTGGAKNIYTF.

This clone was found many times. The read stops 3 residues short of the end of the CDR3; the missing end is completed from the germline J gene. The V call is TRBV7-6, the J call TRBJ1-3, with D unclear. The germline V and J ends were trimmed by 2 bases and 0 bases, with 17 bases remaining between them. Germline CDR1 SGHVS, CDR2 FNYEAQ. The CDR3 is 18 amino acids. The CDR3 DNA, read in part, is TGTGCCAGCAGCTTATTGTCCCCCTGGGCAGGCTCTGGAAACACC. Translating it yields CASSLLSPWAGSGNT. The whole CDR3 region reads CASSLLSPWAGSGNTIYF.

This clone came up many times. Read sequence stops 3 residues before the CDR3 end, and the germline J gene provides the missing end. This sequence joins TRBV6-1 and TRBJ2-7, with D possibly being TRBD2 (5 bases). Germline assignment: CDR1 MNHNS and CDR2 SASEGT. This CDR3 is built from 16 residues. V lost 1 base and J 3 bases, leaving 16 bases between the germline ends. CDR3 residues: CASSEGAGLHVYEQYF. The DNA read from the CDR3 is TGTGCCAGCAGTGAAGGGGCAGGACTCCATGTCTACGAG.

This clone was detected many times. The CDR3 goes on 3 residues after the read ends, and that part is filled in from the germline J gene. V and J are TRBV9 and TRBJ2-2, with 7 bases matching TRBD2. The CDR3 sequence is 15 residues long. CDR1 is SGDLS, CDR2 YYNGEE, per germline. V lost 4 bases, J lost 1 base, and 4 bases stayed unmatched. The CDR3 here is CASSPTSRNTGELFF. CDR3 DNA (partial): TGTGCCAGCAGCCCGACTAGCAGGAACACCGGGGAG. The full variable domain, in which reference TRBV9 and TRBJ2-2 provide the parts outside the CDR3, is DSGVTQTPKHLITATGQRVTLRCSPRSGDLSVYWYQQSLDQGLQFLIQYYNGEERAKGNILERFSAQQFPDLHSELNLSSLELGDSALYFCASSPTSRNTGELFFGEGSRLTVL.

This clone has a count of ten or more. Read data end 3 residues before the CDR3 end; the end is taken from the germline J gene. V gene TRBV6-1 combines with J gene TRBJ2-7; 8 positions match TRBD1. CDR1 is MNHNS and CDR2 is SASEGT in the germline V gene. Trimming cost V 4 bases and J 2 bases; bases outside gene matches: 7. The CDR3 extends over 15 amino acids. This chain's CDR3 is CASSADRGKTYEQYF. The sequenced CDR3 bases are TGTGCCAGCAGTGCAGACAGGGGTAAGACCTACGAG.

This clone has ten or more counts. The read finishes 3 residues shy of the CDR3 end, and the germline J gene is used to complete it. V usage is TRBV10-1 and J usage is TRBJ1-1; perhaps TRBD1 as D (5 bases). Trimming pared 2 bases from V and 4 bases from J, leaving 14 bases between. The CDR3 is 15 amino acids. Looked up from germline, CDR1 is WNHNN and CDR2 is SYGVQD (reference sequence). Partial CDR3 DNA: TGCGCCAGCAGTGAGACCAAAAGGAGGGGCACTGAA. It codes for CASSETKRRGTE. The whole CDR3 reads CASSETKRRGTEAFF.

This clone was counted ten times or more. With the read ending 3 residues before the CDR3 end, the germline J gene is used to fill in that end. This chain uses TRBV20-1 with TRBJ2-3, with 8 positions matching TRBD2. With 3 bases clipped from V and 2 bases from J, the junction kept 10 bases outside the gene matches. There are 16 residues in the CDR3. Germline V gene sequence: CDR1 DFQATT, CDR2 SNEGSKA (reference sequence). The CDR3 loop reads CSARGGLAGITDTQYF. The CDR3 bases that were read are TGCAGTGCTAGGGGGGGGTTAGCGGGGATCACAGATACG.

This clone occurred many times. The sequenced CDR3 bases are TGCAGTGCCCCAGGGGCAGGGGTACCAGATACG. Translating it yields CSAPGAGVPDT. The complete CDR3 sequence is CSAPGAGVPDTQYF. The chain uses TRBV20-1 and TRBJ2-3, with D perhaps TRBD1 (6 bases). The CDR3 end is not reached by the read, which stops 3 residues before it; the germline J gene fills it in. Germline lookup yields CDR1 DFQATT and CDR2 SNEGSKA (reference sequence). V was trimmed by 6 bases and J by 4 bases, leaving 17 bases between them. The CDR3 loop spans 14 amino acids.

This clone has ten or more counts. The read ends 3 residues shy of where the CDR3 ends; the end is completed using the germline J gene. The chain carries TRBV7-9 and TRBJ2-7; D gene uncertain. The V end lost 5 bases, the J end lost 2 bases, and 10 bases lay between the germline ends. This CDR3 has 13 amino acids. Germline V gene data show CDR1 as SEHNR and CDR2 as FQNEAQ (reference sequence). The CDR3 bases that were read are TGTGCCAGCAGCCCCCAGAATCCCTACGAG. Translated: CASSPQNPYE. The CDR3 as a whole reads CASSPQNPYEQYF.

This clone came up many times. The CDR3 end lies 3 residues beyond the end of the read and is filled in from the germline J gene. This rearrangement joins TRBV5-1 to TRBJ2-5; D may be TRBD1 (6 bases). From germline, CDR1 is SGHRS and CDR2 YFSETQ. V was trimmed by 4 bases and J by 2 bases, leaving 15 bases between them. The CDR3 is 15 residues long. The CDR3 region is CASSNLGTIQETQYF. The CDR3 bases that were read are TGCGCCAGCAGCAACCTAGGGACAATACAAGAGACC.

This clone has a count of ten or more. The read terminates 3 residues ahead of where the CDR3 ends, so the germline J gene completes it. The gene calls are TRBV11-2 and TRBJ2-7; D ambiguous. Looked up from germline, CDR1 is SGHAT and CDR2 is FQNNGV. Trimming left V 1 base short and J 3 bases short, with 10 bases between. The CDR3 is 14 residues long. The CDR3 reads CASSLVADYYEQYF. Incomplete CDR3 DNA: TGTGCCAGCAGCTTAGTGGCAGATTACTACGAG.

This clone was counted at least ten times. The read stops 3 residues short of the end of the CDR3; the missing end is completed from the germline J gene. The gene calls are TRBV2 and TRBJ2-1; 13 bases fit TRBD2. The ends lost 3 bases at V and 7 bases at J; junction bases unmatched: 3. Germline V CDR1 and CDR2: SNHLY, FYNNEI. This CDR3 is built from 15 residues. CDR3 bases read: TGTGCCAGCAGTGAGGTGGGACTAGCGGGGAATGAG. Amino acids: CASSEVGLAGNE. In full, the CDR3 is CASSEVGLAGNEQFF. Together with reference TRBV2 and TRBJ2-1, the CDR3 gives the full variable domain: EPEVTQTPSHQVTQMGQEVILRCVPISNHLYFYWYRQILGQKVEFLVSFYNNEISEKSEIFDDQFSVERPDGSNFTLKIRSTKLEDSAMYFCASSEVGLAGNEQFFGPGTRLTVL.

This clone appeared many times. The CDR3 bases that were read are TGCAGCGCAACCCCGGGACTAACCAAGACC. It specifies CSATPGLTKT. The whole CDR3 protein is CSATPGLTKTQYF. V and J are TRBV29-1 and TRBJ2-5; 7 positions agree with TRBD2. The CDR3 end is not reached by the read, which stops 3 residues before it; the germline J gene fills it in. The CDR3 is 13 amino acids. The V and J ends lost 7 bases and 6 bases, in that order; junction bases with no gene match: 11. Germline V CDR1 and CDR2: SQVTM, ANQGSEA.

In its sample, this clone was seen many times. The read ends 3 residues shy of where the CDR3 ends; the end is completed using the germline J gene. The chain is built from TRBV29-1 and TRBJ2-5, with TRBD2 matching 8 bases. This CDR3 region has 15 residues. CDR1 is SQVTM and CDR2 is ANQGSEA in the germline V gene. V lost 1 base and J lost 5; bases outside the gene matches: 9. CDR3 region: CSVEGYSGGGETQYF. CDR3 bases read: TGCAGCGTTGAAGGTTATTCGGGGGGGGGTGAGACC.